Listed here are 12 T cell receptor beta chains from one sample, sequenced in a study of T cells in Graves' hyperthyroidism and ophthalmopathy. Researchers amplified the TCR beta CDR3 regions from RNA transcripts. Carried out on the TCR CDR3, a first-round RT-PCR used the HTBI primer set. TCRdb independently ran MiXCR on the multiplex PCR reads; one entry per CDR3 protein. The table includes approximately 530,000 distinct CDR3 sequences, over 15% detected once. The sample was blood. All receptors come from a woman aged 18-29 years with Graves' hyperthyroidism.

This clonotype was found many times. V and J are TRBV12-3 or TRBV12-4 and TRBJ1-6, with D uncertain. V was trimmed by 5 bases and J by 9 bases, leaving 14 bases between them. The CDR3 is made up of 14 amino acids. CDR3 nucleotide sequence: TGTGCCAGCAGTCATATACGATGGGCTTCACCCCTCCACTTT. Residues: CASSHIRWASPLHF.

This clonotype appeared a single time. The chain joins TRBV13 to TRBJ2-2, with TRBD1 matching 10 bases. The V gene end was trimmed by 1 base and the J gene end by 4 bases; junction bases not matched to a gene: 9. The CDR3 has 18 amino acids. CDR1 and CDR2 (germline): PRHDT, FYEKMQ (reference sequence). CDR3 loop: CASSLDAVGQGITGELFF. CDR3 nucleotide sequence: TGTGCCAGCAGCTTAGACGCAGTGGGACAGGGGATCACCGGGGAGCTGTTTTTT.

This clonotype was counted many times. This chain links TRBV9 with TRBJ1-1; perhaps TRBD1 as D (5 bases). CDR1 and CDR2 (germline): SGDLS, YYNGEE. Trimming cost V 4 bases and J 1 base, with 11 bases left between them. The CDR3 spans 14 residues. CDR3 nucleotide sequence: TGTGCCAGCAGCAGACGACAGACGAACACTGAAGCTTTCTTT. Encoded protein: CASSRRQTNTEAFF.

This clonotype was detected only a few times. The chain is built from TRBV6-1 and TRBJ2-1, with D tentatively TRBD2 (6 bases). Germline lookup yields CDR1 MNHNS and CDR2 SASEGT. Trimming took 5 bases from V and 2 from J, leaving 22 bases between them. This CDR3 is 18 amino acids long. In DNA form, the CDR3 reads TGTGCCAGCAGTAAGCCCCGAGGTTTCGGGACTGCCTACAATGAGCAGTTCTTC. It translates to CASSKPRGFGTAYNEQFF.

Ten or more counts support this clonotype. The CDR3 DNA follows: TGTGCCACCAGCAGGAACAGGGAAGACGCTGAAGCTTTCTTT. It is translated as CATSRNREDAEAFF. The chain is built from TRBV15 and TRBJ1-1; the D gene is possibly TRBD1 (6 bases). The ends were cut back, 3 bases at V and 6 bases at J, with 14 bases in the middle. The CDR3 spans 14 residues. Germline values: CDR1 LNHNV, CDR2 YYDKDF (reference sequence).

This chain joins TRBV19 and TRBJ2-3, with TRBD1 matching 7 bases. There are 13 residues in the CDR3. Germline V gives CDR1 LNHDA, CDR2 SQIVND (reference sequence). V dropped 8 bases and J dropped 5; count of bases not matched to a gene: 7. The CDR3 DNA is TGTGCCAGTCGACAGGGTATTGGAGATACGCAGTATTTT. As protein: CASRQGIGDTQYF.

CDR3 nucleotide sequence: TGCAGCGTTGAAGAGGTATTTGCCCACGAGCAGTACTTC. Protein product: CSVEEVFAHEQYF. The genes are TRBV29-1 and TRBJ2-7; unclear D gene. V was shortened by 0 bases and J by 5 bases, with 11 bases between the two germline ends. Germline V gene data show CDR1 as SQVTM and CDR2 as ANQGSEA. The CDR3 length is 13 residues.

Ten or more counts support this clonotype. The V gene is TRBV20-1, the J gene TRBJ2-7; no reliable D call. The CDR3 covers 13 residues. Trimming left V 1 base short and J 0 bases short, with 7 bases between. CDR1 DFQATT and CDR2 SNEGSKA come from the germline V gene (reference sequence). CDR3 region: CSARVGNSYEQYF. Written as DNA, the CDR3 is TGCAGTGCTAGAGTTGGGAACTCCTACGAGCAGTACTTC.

Written as DNA, the CDR3 is TGTGCCAGCAGTGGGCCAGGGACAGGGATTTATCAGCCCCAGCATTTT. This codes for CASSGPGTGIYQPQHF. The chain combines TRBV6-2 or TRBV6-3 with TRBJ1-5; 9 positions agree with TRBD1. There are 16 residues in the CDR3. Germline V gene sequence: CDR1 MNHEY, CDR2 SVGEGT. With V trimmed by 5 bases and J by 5 bases, 10 bases remained unmatched.

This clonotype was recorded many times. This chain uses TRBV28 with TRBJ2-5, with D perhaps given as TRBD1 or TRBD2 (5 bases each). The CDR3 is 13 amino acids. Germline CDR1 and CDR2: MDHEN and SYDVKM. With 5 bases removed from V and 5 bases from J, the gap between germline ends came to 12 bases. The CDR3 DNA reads TGTGCCAGCAGTGAGCCGGGGCGGGAGACCCAGTACTTC. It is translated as CASSEPGRETQYF.

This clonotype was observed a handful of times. DNA for the CDR3: TGTGCCAGCAGTTTGATGGGTTCCTACAATGAGCAGTTCTTC. Its protein is CASSLMGSYNEQFF. The chain recombines TRBV27 with TRBJ2-1; D is unresolved. The CDR3 is 14 residues long. The V gene lost 3 bases and the J gene lost 1 base, with 7 bases spanning the gap. Germline V CDR1 and CDR2: MNHEY, SMNVEV (reference sequence).

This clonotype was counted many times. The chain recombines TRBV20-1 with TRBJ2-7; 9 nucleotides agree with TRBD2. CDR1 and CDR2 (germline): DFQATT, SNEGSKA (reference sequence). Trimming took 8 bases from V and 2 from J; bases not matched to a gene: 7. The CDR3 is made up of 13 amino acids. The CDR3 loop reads CSTPSGDTYEQYF. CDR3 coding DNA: TGCAGTACCCCTAGCGGGGACACCTACGAGCAGTACTTC.